This T cell receptor (beta chain) originates from a study of T cells after yellow fever vaccination. Whole-study findings and limits: Re-detected after boosting: most primary clones, 96% of CD4 and under 90% of CD8.

This clonotype was detected ten times or more. With 5 bases clipped from V and 2 bases from J, the junction kept 7 bases outside the gene matches. The V gene's germline CDR1 is SGHKS and CDR2 YYEKEE (reference sequence). This CDR3 is built from 17 residues. TCRdb re-called the 5' RACE reads through MiXCR, storing one row per CDR3 protein. The table records 20,000 to 25,000 distinct CDR3 sequences, roughly 3.4% of them present only once. This clonotype originated in a man between 18 and 29 years old who received the YFV17D yellow fever vaccine. This chain uses TRBV5-5 with TRBJ2-6; TRBD1 matches at 10 bases. The sequences come from PBMCs, either bulk or a sorted T-cell subset (CD4+, CD8+, memory, or dextramer-sorted; not recorded which), collected roughly 45 days after the first yellow fever vaccination. CDR3 in DNA: TGTGCCAGCAGTCGACAGGGGGCTCAACCTGGGGCCAACGTCCTGACTTTC. The encoded protein is CASSRQGAQPGANVLTF.